This TCR beta chain derives from a study of blood T cell repertoires in COVID-19. Across the study: Acute and convalescent COVID-19 specimens originated in the United States, Italy and Spain. The analysed material was cDNA or gDNA that came from T cells, B-cell-depleted T cells, or PBMCs.

Original data processing: Amplification of reference gene primers was used by the study to estimate nucleated cell counts. Repertoires were generated with immunoSEQ multiplex PCR, while TCRdb's copy carries only in-frame clones and drops some. The V and J calls and clone size come from that table; D and trimming were worked out from the DNA. Of more than 300,000 clones in the sample, almost 90% are singletons; the top ten hold around 6.6%. CDR3 size: 15 residues. A Seattle source enrolled patients during active infection and followed them longitudinally. Sequenced input: peripheral blood. The chain couples TRBV21-1 to TRBJ1-1. TRBV21-1 corresponds to a pseudogene. The clonotype was recovered from a woman in her sixties or seventies with COVID-19, enrolled during active disease. CDR3 sequence: CASSRRAREWAEAFF. CDR3 sequence (DNA): TGTGCCAGCAGCCGTAGGGCACGGGAGTGGGCTGAAGCTTTCTTT.